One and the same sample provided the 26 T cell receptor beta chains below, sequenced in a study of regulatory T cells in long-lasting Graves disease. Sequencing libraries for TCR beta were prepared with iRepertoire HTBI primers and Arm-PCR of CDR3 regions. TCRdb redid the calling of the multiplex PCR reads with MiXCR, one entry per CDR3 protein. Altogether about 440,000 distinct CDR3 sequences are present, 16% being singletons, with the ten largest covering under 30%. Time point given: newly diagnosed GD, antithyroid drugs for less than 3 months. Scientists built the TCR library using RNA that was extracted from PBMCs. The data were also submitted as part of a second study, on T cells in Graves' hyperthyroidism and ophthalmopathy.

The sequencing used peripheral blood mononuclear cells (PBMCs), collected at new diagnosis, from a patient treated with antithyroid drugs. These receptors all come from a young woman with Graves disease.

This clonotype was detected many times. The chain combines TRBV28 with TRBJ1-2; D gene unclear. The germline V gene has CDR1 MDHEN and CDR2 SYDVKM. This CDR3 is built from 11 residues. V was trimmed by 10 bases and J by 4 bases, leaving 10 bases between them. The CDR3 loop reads CAIRTAYGYTF. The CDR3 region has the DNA TGTGCCATACGGACGGCCTATGGCTACACCTTC.

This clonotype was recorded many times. CDR3 sequence (DNA): TGTGCCAGCAGTCCTCCGGACGGTCACCAAGAGACCCAGTACTTC. It is translated as CASSPPDGHQETQYF. The V and J genes are TRBV2 and TRBJ2-5, with D uncertain. V lost 5 bases and J 0 bases, leaving 13 bases between the germline ends. The CDR3 is 15 amino acids. Germline V CDR1 and CDR2: SNHLY, FYNNEI.

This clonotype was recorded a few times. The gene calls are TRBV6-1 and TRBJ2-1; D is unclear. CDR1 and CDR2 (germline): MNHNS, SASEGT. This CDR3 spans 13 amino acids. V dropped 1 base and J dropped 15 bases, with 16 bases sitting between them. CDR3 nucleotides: TGTGCCAGCAGTGAAGAATCGCCCGTCGCACCGTTCTTC. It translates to CASSEESPVAPFF.

The CDR3 bases are TGTGCCAGCGGGCACAGGGGGCAGTACGAGCAGTACTTC. Translating it yields CASGHRGQYEQYF. The chain uses TRBV27 and TRBJ2-7; the match to TRBD1 covers 9 bases. CDR3 length: 13 residues. V shed 8 bases and J 4 bases; nucleotides not matched to a gene: 6. In germline, CDR1 is MNHEY, CDR2 SMNVEV (reference sequence).

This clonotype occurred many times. The CDR3 loop is CASSFEGGDEQYF. The DNA for the CDR3 is TGTGCCAGCAGCTTCGAGGGAGGGGACGAGCAGTACTTC. The gene calls are TRBV11-2 and TRBJ2-7; 7 nucleotides match TRBD2. Germline V CDR1 and CDR2: SGHAT, FQNNGV. The CDR3 loop spans 13 amino acids. V dropped 3 bases and J dropped 5; count of bases not matched to a gene: 4. Variable domain in full (rest from reference TRBV11-2 and TRBJ2-7): EAGVAQSPRYKIIEKRQSVAFWCNPISGHATLYWYQQILGQGPKLLIQFQNNGVVDDSQLPKDRFSAERLKGVDSTLKIQPAKLEDSAVYLCASSFEGGDEQYFGPGTRLTVT.

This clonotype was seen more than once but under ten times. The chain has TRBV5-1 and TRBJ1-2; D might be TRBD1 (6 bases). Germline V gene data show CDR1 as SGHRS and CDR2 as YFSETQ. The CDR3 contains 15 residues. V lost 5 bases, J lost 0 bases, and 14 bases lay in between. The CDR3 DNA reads TGCGCCAGCAGGGAAGAGACAGGAGCTAACTATGGCTACACCTTC. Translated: CASREETGANYGYTF.

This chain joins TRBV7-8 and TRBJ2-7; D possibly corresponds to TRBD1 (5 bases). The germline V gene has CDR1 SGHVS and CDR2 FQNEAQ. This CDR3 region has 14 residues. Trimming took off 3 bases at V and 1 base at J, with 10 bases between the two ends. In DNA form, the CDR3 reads TGTGCCAGCAGCTTCTCGACAGATTCCTACGAGCAGTACTTC. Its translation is CASSFSTDSYEQYF.

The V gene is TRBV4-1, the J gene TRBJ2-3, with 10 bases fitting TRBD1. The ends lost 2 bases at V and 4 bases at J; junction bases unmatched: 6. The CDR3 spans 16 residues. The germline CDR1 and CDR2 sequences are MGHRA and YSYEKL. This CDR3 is CASSQPGQGSADTQYF. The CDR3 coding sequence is TGCGCCAGCAGCCAACCGGGACAGGGGTCGGCAGATACGCAGTATTTT.

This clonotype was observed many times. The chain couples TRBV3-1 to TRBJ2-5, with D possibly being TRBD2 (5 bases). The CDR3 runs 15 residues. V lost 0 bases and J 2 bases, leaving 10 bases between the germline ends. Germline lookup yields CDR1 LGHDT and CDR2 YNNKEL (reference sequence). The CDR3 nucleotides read TGTGCCAGCAGCCAAGATCCATGGAGGCAAGAGACCCAGTACTTC. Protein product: CASSQDPWRQETQYF.

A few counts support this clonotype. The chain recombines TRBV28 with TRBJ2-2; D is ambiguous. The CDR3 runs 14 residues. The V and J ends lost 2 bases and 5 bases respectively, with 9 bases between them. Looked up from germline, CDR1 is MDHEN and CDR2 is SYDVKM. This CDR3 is CASSLGSRTGELFF. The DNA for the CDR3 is TGTGCCAGCAGTTTAGGATCGCGAACCGGGGAGCTGTTTTTT. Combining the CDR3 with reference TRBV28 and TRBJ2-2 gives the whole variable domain DVKVTQSSRYLVKRTGEKVFLECVQDMDHENMFWYRQDPGLGLRLIYFSYDVKMKEKGDIPEGYSVSREKKERFSLILESASTNQTSMYLCASSLGSRTGELFFGEGSRLTVL.

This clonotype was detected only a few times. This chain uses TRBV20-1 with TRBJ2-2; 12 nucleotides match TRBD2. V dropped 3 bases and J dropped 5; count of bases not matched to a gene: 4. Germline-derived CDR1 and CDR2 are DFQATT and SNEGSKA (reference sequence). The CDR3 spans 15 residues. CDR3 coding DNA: TGCAGTGCTAGGACTAGCGGGAGTAAGACCGGGGAGCTGTTTTTT. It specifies CSARTSGSKTGELFF.

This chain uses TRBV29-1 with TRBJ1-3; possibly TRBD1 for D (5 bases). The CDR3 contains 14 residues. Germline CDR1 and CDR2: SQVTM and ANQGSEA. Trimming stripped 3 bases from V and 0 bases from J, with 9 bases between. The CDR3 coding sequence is TGCAGCGTTGATTCGGGGGTCTCTGGAAACACCATATATTTT. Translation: CSVDSGVSGNTIYF.

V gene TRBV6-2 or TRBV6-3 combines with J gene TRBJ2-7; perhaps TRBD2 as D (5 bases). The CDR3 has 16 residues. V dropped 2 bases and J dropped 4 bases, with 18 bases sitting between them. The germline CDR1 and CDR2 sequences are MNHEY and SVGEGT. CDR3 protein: CASSYPRGSPGYEQYF. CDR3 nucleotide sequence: TGTGCCAGCAGTTACCCGAGAGGGTCGCCGGGATACGAGCAGTACTTC.

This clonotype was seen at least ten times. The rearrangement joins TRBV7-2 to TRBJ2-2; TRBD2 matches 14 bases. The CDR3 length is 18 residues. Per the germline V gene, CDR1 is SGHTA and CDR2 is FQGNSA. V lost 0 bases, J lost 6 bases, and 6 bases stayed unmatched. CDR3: CASSLARGTSGRAGELFF. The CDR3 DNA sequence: TGTGCCAGCAGCTTAGCGCGGGGGACTAGCGGGAGAGCCGGGGAGCTGTTTTTT.

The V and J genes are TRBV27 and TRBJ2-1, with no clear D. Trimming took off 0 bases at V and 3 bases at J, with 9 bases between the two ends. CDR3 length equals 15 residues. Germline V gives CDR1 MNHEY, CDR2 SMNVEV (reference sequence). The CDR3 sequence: CASSLSGSDYNEQFF. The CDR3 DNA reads TGTGCCAGCAGTTTATCCGGGTCCGACTACAATGAGCAGTTCTTC.

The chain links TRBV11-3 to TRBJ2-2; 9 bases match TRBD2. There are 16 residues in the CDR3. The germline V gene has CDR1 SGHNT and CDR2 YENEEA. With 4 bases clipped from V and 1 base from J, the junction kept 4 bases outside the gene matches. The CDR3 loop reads CASSSRLAVNTGELFF. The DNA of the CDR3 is TGTGCCAGCAGCTCAAGACTAGCGGTGAACACCGGGGAGCTGTTTTTT.

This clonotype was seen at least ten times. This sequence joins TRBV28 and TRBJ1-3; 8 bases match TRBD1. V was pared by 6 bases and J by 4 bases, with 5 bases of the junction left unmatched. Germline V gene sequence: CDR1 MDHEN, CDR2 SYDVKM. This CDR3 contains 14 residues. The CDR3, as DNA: TGTGCCAGCAGGCTGGGACAGGCCGGAAACACCATATATTTT. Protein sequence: CASRLGQAGNTIYF.

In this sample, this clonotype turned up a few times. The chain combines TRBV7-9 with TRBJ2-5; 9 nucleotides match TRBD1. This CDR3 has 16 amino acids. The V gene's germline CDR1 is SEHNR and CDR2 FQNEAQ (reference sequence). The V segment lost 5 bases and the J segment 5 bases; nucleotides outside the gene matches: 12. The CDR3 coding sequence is TGTGCCAGCAGCCTCCGAACAGGGGGCGCGGGGGAGACCCAGTACTTC. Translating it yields CASSLRTGGAGETQYF. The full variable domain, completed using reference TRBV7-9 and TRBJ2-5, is DTGVSQNPRHKITKRGQNVTFRCDPISEHNRLYWYRQTLGQGPEFLTYFQNEAQLEKSRLLSDRFSAERPKGSFSTLEIQRTEQGDSAMYLCASSLRTGGAGETQYFGPGTRLLVL.

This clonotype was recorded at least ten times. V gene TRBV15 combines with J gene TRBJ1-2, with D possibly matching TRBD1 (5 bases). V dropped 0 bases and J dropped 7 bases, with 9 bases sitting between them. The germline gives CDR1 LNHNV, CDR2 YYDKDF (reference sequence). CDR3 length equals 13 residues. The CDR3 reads CATSRDLRGGYTF. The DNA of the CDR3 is TGTGCCACCAGCAGAGATCTGAGGGGTGGCTACACCTTC.

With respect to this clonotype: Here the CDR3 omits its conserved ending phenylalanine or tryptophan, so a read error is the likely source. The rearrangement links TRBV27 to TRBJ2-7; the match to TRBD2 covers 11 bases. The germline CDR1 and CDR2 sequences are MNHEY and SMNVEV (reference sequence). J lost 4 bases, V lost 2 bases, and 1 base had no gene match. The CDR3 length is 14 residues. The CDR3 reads CASSLTSGSYEQYS. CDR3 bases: TGTGCCAGCAGTTTAACTAGCGGGAGTTACGAGCAGTACTCC.

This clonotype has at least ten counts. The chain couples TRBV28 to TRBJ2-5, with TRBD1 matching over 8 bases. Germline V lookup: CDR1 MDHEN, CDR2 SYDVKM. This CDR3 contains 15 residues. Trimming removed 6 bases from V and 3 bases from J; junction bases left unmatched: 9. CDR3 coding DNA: TGTGCCAGCAGCACCACACAGGGGGTTAAAGAGACCCAGTACTTC. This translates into CASSTTQGVKETQYF.

In nucleotides, the CDR3 is TGTGCCAGCAGTGAGATTACAGGGGTCGGAGGCTACACCTTC. The encoded protein is CASSEITGVGGYTF. This chain uses TRBV2 with TRBJ1-2; 7 positions match TRBD1. Germline lookup yields CDR1 SNHLY and CDR2 FYNNEI. The CDR3 totals 14 residues. Germline trimming cut 3 bases from V and 8 bases from J; bases unmatched to any gene: 9.

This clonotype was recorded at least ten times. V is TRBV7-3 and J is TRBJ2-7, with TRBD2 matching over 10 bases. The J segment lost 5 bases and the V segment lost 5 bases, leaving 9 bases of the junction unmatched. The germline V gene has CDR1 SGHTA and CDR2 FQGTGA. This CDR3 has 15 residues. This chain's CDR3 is CASSPGGLALDEQYF. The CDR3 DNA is TGTGCCAGCAGCCCAGGGGGACTAGCGTTGGACGAGCAGTACTTC.

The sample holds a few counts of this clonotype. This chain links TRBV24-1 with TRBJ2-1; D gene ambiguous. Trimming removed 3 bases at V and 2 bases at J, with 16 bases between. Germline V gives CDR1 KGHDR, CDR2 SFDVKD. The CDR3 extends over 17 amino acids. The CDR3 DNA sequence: TGTGCCACCAGTGATCCCGCCTCGGCGGCAACCTACAATGAGCAGTTCTTC. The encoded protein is CATSDPASAATYNEQFF.

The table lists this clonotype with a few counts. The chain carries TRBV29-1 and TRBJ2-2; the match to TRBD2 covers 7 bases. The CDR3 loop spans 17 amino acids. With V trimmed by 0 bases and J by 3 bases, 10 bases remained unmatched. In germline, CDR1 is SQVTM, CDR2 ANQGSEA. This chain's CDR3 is CSVEDRWEGKDTGELFF. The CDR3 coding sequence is TGCAGCGTTGAAGATCGTTGGGAGGGAAAGGACACCGGGGAGCTGTTTTTT.

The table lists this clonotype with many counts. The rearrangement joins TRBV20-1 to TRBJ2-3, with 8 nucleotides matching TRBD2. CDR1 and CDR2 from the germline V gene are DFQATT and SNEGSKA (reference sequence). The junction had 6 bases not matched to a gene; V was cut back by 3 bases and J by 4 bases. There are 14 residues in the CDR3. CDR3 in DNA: TGCAGTGCTAGTAAGCGGGAGATAGCAGATACGCAGTATTTT. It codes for CSASKREIADTQYF.